This paragraph covers one T cell receptor (beta chain) sequence. These data belong to a study of CD8 T cells in Susac syndrome. This CDR3 contains 12 residues. The V gene lost 8 bases and the J gene lost 6 bases, with 11 bases spanning the gap. Germline V gene sequence: CDR1 SEHNR, CDR2 FQNEAQ (reference sequence). RNA in amounts of about 0.5 to 1 ug was reverse transcribed with random hexamers. The method of amplification for TCR beta CDR3 was immunoSEQ multiplex PCR, covering 54 Vbeta and 13 Jbeta. TCRdb reprocessed the immunoSEQ multiplex PCR reads with MiXCR, giving one entry per CDR3 protein. This sample has 330,000 or so distinct CDR3 sequences, with about nine tenths found just once. Relapsing-remitting disease, either stable or active, was present in the treatment-naive patients who were the multiple sclerosis controls. FACS enriched CD8+ TEMRA cells, while bulk CD8+ and CD4+ were negatively isolated.

Sample: CD8+ T cells from PBMCs. This rearrangement joins TRBV7-9 to TRBJ2-1; no clear D. The origin of this receptor is a human donor with multiple sclerosis. In nucleotides, the CDR3 is TGTGCCAGCGGCGGCCTACTCAATGAGCAGTTCTTC. Its translation: CASGGLLNEQFF.